One sample yielded the 6 T cell receptor beta chains listed below, sequenced in a study of shared clonotypes between healthy human individuals. CD45RO-negative, CCR7-selected cells formed the naive CD8 fraction, which excluded terminally differentiated effector memory CD45RA+ cells. Clones were sequenced by immunoSEQ multiplex PCR, and TCRdb holds only the in-frame ones, with some missing. The sample gives hundreds of thousands of clones, about 91% of which show up once; 24% is in the top ten. Input material: naive CD8+ T cells sorted from blood. The receptors stem from a man aged 30-40 years in good health.

The chain links TRBV5-1 to TRBJ1-1; 7 bases are shared with TRBD1. The trim removed 5 bases at V and 3 bases at J, leaving 10 bases unmatched. Germline V gives CDR1 SGHRS, CDR2 YFSETQ. The CDR3 has 15 amino acids. DNA for the CDR3: TGCGCCAGCAGTACGCAAAACAGGGGCTACACTGAAGCTTTCTTT. Protein: CASSTQNRGYTEAFF.

This chain connects TRBV5-4 to TRBJ2-1; D unclear. From germline, CDR1 is SGHNT and CDR2 YYREEE (reference sequence). The V gene lost 6 bases and the J gene lost 8 bases, with 9 bases spanning the gap. This CDR3 is built from 11 residues. The CDR3 here is CASTIHDEQFF. CDR3 sequence (DNA): TGTGCCAGCACCATTCACGATGAGCAGTTCTTC.

This clone has just one count. The chain links TRBV28 to TRBJ1-2; the D is unclear. Trimming took 4 bases from V and 7 from J, leaving 19 bases between them. From germline, CDR1 is MDHEN and CDR2 SYDVKM. CDR3 length equals 15 residues. In nucleotides, the CDR3 is TGTGCCAGCAGTTCCCTCCTTAGGGCGGGAGGTGGCTACACCTTC. This codes for CASSSLLRAGGGYTF.

This clone is a singleton in its sample. J is TRBJ2-2 and V is TRBV7-9; the D gene could be TRBD1 or TRBD2 (5 bases each). CDR3 length: 15 residues. CDR1 is SEHNR, CDR2 FQNEAQ, per germline (reference sequence). The V end lost 6 bases, the J end lost 3 bases, and 14 bases lay between the germline ends. As DNA, the CDR3 is TGTGCCAGCAGACCCCCCGGGACGGACACCGGGGAGCTGTTTTTT. Translated: CASRPPGTDTGELFF.

This chain joins TRBV10-2 and TRBJ2-2; possible D gene TRBD2, 5 bases. V gave up 2 bases and J gave up 1 base, with 5 bases separating them. The CDR3 sequence is 14 residues long. Per germline, CDR1 WSHSY and CDR2 SAAADI. CDR3 sequence: CASSEAGNTGELFF. DNA of the CDR3: TGCGCCAGCAGTGAGGCGGGGAACACCGGGGAGCTGTTTTTT.

J is TRBJ2-3 and V is TRBV5-1, with D possibly TRBD2 on 6 matching bases. Germline V gene lookup returns CDR1 SGHRS and CDR2 YFSETQ. CDR3 length: 16 amino acids. Trimming left V 5 bases short and J 3 bases short, with 19 bases between. CDR3 residues: CASRETRGGPTDTQYF. The DNA for the CDR3 is TGCGCCAGCAGGGAGACTAGAGGTGGGCCAACAGATACGCAGTATTTT.